The 27 T cell receptor beta chains below all came from one sample that was sequenced in a study of blood T cell repertoires in COVID-19. Data came from immunoSEQ multiplex PCR; TCRdb stores just in-frame clones and leaves some out. The table lists about 190,000 clones, around 88% of them singletons, with about 3.9% in the top ten. Material: peripheral blood. These receptors were collected from a woman in her thirties with acute or convalescent COVID-19.

CDR3 residues: CASSLEWTGETQYF. The CDR3 bases are TGCGCCAGCAGCTTGGAGTGGACTGGAGAGACCCAGTACTTC. V is TRBV5-1 and J is TRBJ2-5; D is possibly TRBD2 (5 bases). The germline gives CDR1 SGHRS, CDR2 YFSETQ. Trimming took 0 bases from V and 4 from J, leaving 10 bases between them. This CDR3 has 14 amino acids. The full variable domain, with the rest looked up from reference TRBV5-1 and TRBJ2-5, is KAGVTQTPRYLIKTRGQQVTLSCSPISGHRSVSWYQQTPGQGLQFLFEYFSETQRNKGNFPGRFSGRQFSNSRSEMNVSTLELGDSALYLCASSLEWTGETQYFGPGTRLLVL.

The chain recombines TRBV4-2 with TRBJ1-1; no firm D call. CDR1 and CDR2 from the germline V gene are LGHNA and YNFKEQ. The CDR3 runs to 13 residues. V was cut by 0 bases and J by 8 bases, with 10 bases left in between. The CDR3: CASSQDPSGEAFF. CDR3 nucleotide sequence: TGTGCCAGCAGCCAAGATCCATCCGGGGAAGCTTTCTTT.

J is TRBJ1-3 and V is TRBV6-5, with D tentatively TRBD1 (5 bases). Deletions cut 8 bases from V and 1 base from J, with 15 bases between. CDR1 MNHEY and CDR2 SVGAGI come from the germline V gene. This CDR3 spans 15 amino acids. The CDR3 here is CASRETGTSGNTIYF. In nucleotides, the CDR3 is TGTGCCAGCCGAGAAACCGGGACTTCTGGAAACACCATATATTTT.

The rearrangement uses TRBV10-1 and TRBJ2-3; 7 bases align to TRBD2. CDR3 size: 17 residues. Germline lookup yields CDR1 WNHNN and CDR2 SYGVQD (reference sequence). After removal of 4 bases from V and 2 bases from J, the junction contained 12 bases not matched to a gene. The chain's CDR3 is CASSARGKAGTTDTQYF. In DNA form, the CDR3 reads TGCGCCAGCAGTGCCCGGGGTAAAGCGGGAACCACAGATACGCAGTATTTT.

The gene calls are TRBV2 and TRBJ1-6; D is perhaps TRBD1 (5 bases). This CDR3 is 12 amino acids long. The V and J ends lost 9 bases and 9 bases respectively, with 12 bases between them. CDR1 SNHLY and CDR2 FYNNEI come from the germline V gene. The CDR3 bases are TGTGCCAGTACACGGGGGTTTTCACCCCTCCACTTT. It yields the protein CASTRGFSPLHF.

The chain joins TRBV7-2 to TRBJ2-5; D might be TRBD2 (5 bases). Germline CDR1 reads SGHTA; CDR2 reads FQGNSA. CDR3 length: 14 residues. The V end was cut by 1 base, the J end by 5 bases, with 11 bases between. DNA of the CDR3: TGTGCCAGCAGCTTAGAACTAGTTGGGGAGACCCAGTACTTC. This translates into CASSLELVGETQYF.

This sequence joins TRBV7-9 and TRBJ2-3; tentative D call: TRBD2 (5 bases). CDR1 is SEHNR, CDR2 FQNEAQ, per germline (reference sequence). The CDR3 length is 16 residues. The ends were cut back, 5 bases at V and 1 base at J, with 16 bases in the middle. DNA for the CDR3: TGTGCCAGCAGCCAGAACACCGAGAGGGGCACAGATACGCAGTATTTT. It codes for CASSQNTERGTDTQYF.

This clone turned up a few times. This CDR3 is CAWSLSRREAYNEQFF. The DNA for the CDR3 is TGTGCCTGGAGCCTATCCAGGCGGGAGGCTTACAATGAGCAGTTCTTC. The chain links TRBV30 to TRBJ2-1; 8 positions agree with TRBD2. Germline values: CDR1 GTSNPN, CDR2 SVGIG (reference sequence). Trimming took 3 bases from V and 4 from J; bases not matched to a gene: 11. The CDR3 is 16 amino acids.

This clone came up once. The chain has TRBV9 and TRBJ2-1, with 10 nucleotides matching TRBD2. V dropped 3 bases and J dropped 8; count of bases not matched to a gene: 5. CDR1 is SGDLS and CDR2 is YYNGEE in the germline V gene. The CDR3 has 14 residues. CDR3 residues: CASSEGLAYDEQFF. Written as DNA, the CDR3 is TGTGCCAGCAGCGAGGGACTAGCGTACGATGAGCAGTTCTTC.

The chain has TRBV15 and TRBJ2-7, with D perhaps TRBD2 (6 bases). This CDR3 has 15 amino acids. V was shortened by 5 bases and J by 3 bases, with 17 bases between the two germline ends. Germline CDR1 is LNHNV and CDR2 is YYDKDF (reference sequence). The CDR3 region is CATSDPGRGLYEQYF. The CDR3 bases are TGTGCCACCAGCGACCCTGGTCGGGGACTCTACGAGCAGTACTTC.

The chain is built from TRBV7-9 and TRBJ2-2, with TRBD2 identical over 7 bases. The germline V gene has CDR1 SEHNR and CDR2 FQNEAQ (reference sequence). The CDR3 runs 17 residues. V lost 5 bases and J lost 0; bases outside the gene matches: 9. CDR3 sequence: CASSPGSGLPNTGELFF. The CDR3 DNA is TGTGCCAGCAGCCCCGGTAGCGGGCTTCCGAACACCGGGGAGCTGTTTTTT.

The genes are TRBV30 and TRBJ1-2, with TRBD1 matching over 7 bases. Germline values: CDR1 GTSNPN, CDR2 SVGIG (reference sequence). The J segment lost 4 bases and the V segment lost 1 base, leaving 3 bases of the junction unmatched. CDR3 length: 13 amino acids. In DNA, the CDR3 is TGTGCCTGGAGTGAAGGGACAGCCTATGGCTACACCTTC. Its protein product is CAWSEGTAYGYTF.

The chain recombines TRBV19 with TRBJ2-3; weak D call: TRBD2 (6 bases). This CDR3 has 17 amino acids. The germline gives CDR1 LNHDA, CDR2 SQIVND (reference sequence). Trimming cost V 9 bases and J 6 bases, with 28 bases left between them. CDR3 in amino acids: CASTSSGRRAPRDTQYF. The CDR3 DNA reads as TGTGCCAGCACCTCGTCGGGCAGGAGGGCCCCCCGCGATACGCAGTATTTT.

The rearrangement links TRBV27 to TRBJ2-1; 7 bases map to TRBD2. The trim removed 8 bases at V and 4 bases at J, leaving 14 bases unmatched. CDR3 size: 16 residues. CDR1 and CDR2 from the germline V gene are MNHEY and SMNVEV (reference sequence). The CDR3 protein is CASAGSKAGSYNEQFF. Here the CDR3 DNA reads TGTGCCAGCGCAGGGTCGAAAGCGGGATCATACAATGAGCAGTTCTTC.

The chain uses TRBV6-5 and TRBJ2-7; the match to TRBD1 covers 10 bases. Germline V gene sequence: CDR1 MNHEY, CDR2 SVGAGI. The CDR3 spans 15 residues. V was pared by 6 bases and J by 7 bases, with 12 bases of the junction left unmatched. Here the CDR3 reads CASRATGTGVREQYF. Written as DNA, the CDR3 is TGTGCCAGCAGGGCTACGGGGACAGGGGTGAGGGAGCAGTACTTC.

The rearrangement joins TRBV19 to TRBJ1-2; no reliable D call. Trimming cost V 3 bases and J 4 bases, with 9 bases left between them. The CDR3 loop spans 13 amino acids. Germline CDR1 LNHDA, CDR2 SQIVND (reference sequence). CDR3 residues: CASSIYGVYGYTF. The CDR3 bases are TGTGCCAGTAGTATCTACGGGGTCTATGGCTACACCTTC.

V is TRBV28 and J is TRBJ1-5; no clear D gene. Germline V CDR1 and CDR2: MDHEN, SYDVKM. The CDR3 sequence is 15 residues long. The V end was cut by 4 bases, the J end by 4 bases, with 14 bases between. In DNA, the CDR3 is TGTGCCAGCAGTTATCTGGCAGGCCAGAATCAGCCCCAGCATTTT. Translation: CASSYLAGQNQPQHF.

The rearrangement links TRBV11-3 to TRBJ1-1, with a possible D match to TRBD1 (5 bases). Germline loops: CDR1 SGHNT, CDR2 YENEEA. The CDR3 is 13 residues long. Trimming took 6 bases from V and 11 from J, leaving 19 bases between them. The CDR3 loop is CASSTGGLNRAFF. The CDR3 bases are TGTGCCAGCAGTACGGGGGGGTTAAATCGGGCTTTCTTT. Variable domain in full (rest from reference TRBV11-3 and TRBJ1-1): EAGVVQSPRYKIIEKKQPVAFWCNPISGHNTLYWYLQNLGQGPELLIRYENEEAVDDSQLPKDRFSAERLKGVDSTLKIQPAELGDSAVYLCASSTGGLNRAFFGQGTRLTVV.

The V gene is TRBV27, the J gene TRBJ1-6; no reliable D call. The germline V gene encodes CDR1 MNHEY and CDR2 SMNVEV (reference sequence). CDR3 length equals 13 residues. The V gene lost 2 bases and the J gene lost 11 bases, with 10 bases spanning the gap. The chain's CDR3 is CASSLTQDTPLHF. As DNA, the CDR3 is TGTGCCAGCAGTTTAACCCAGGATACACCCCTCCACTTT.

The J gene is TRBJ1-1, the V gene TRBV28; D remains unclear. Trimming took 5 bases from V and 1 from J, leaving 17 bases between them. This CDR3 contains 16 residues. Germline-derived CDR1 and CDR2 are MDHEN and SYDVKM. CDR3 in amino acids: CASSPFRGVSNTEAFF. Written as DNA, the CDR3 is TGTGCCAGCAGTCCTTTTCGGGGAGTTTCGAACACTGAAGCTTTCTTT.

The V gene is TRBV10-2, the J gene TRBJ2-2, with D possibly being TRBD1 (6 bases). The CDR3 is 14 residues long. Trimming took 10 bases from V and 3 from J, leaving 15 bases between them. The germline CDR1 and CDR2 sequences are WSHSY and SAAADI. CDR3 sequence: CATPRTGHTGELFF. In DNA form, the CDR3 reads TGCGCCACCCCCCGTACAGGGCACACCGGGGAGCTGTTTTTT.

The V gene is TRBV12-3 or TRBV12-4, the J gene TRBJ1-5, with a possible D match to TRBD1 (5 bases). The V end lost 6 bases, the J end lost 7 bases, and 13 bases lay between the germline ends. This CDR3 comprises 13 residues. The CDR3 DNA reads as TGTGCCAGCAGGCGTCAGGACACACAGCCCCAGCATTTT. Translated, it gives CASRRQDTQPQHF.

This sequence joins TRBV15 and TRBJ2-1, with 11 bases fitting TRBD2. CDR1 and CDR2 from the germline V gene are LNHNV and YYDKDF (reference sequence). V gave up 5 bases and J gave up 7 bases; unmatched junction bases: 4. The CDR3 runs 14 residues. DNA of the CDR3: TGTGCCACCAGCCCAGGGACTAGCGGAAATGAGCAGTTCTTC. It codes for CATSPGTSGNEQFF.

This clone was seen a few times. Other DNA sequences of this sample code for an identical CDR3. The chain recombines TRBV5-1 with TRBJ2-2; 8 nucleotides align to TRBD2. CDR3 size: 15 residues. V gave up 5 bases and J gave up 0 bases; unmatched junction bases: 3. Germline V gene sequence: CDR1 SGHRS, CDR2 YFSETQ. The CDR3 DNA is TGCGCCAGCAGTCTAGCGGGTACGAACACCGGGGAGCTGTTTTTT. This translates into CASSLAGTNTGELFF.

As DNA, the CDR3 is TGTGCCAGTGGAGACGGGACAGGGAGGTACGAGCAGTACTTC. Amino acids: CASGDGTGRYEQYF. The rearrangement uses TRBV28 and TRBJ2-7; 9 nucleotides match TRBD1. Losses at the gene ends were 9 bases for V and 4 bases for J; bases not matched to a gene: 10. This CDR3 contains 14 residues. Germline CDR1 reads MDHEN; CDR2 reads SYDVKM.

This chain joins TRBV2 and TRBJ1-3; D perhaps matches TRBD1 (6 bases). Germline values: CDR1 SNHLY, CDR2 FYNNEI. The CDR3 spans 13 residues. V was trimmed by 11 bases and J by 2 bases, leaving 13 bases between them. The CDR3 spells CACRTATGNTIYF. In DNA form, the CDR3 reads TGTGCCTGCCGGACAGCGACTGGAAACACCATATATTTT. Supplemented by reference TRBV2 and TRBJ1-3, the full variable domain reads EPEVTQTPSHQVTQMGQEVILRCVPISNHLYFYWYRQILGQKVEFLVSFYNNEISEKSEIFDDQFSVERPDGSNFTLKIRSTKLEDSAMYFCACRTATGNTIYFGEGSWLTVV.

J is TRBJ1-6 and V is TRBV11-3; D is unclear. With 5 bases removed from V and 4 bases from J, the gap between germline ends came to 9 bases. The CDR3 length is 14 residues. In germline, CDR1 is SGHNT, CDR2 YENEEA. For the CDR3, the DNA is TGTGCCAGCAGCAAACGCGGGTATAATTCACCCCTCCACTTT. It yields the protein CASSKRGYNSPLHF.